This T cell receptor (beta chain) was recorded in a study of T cell changes during pregnancy in multiple sclerosis. Clones were sequenced by immunoSEQ multiplex PCR, and TCRdb holds only the in-frame ones, with some missing. In the table there are 50,000 or so clones, around 93% of which are singletons. V was pared by 3 bases and J by 0 bases, with 12 bases between. Germline assignment: CDR1 SGDLS and CDR2 YYNGEE. The CDR3 spans 15 residues. This receptor was taken from a female donor with multiple sclerosis, enrolled in a pregnancy study. The rearrangement joins TRBV9 to TRBJ1-1; a weak D match, TRBD1 (5 bases). This sample comprised CD4+ T cells from peripheral blood mononuclear cells, obtained after pregnancy. The chain's CDR3 is CASSEFTGMNTEAFF. CDR3 nucleotides: TGTGCCAGCAGCGAGTTCACAGGAATGAACACTGAAGCTTTCTTT. The full variable domain, rest sourced from reference TRBV9 and TRBJ1-1, is DSGVTQTPKHLITATGQRVTLRCSPRSGDLSVYWYQQSLDQGLQFLIQYYNGEERAKGNILERFSAQQFPDLHSELNLSSLELGDSALYFCASSEFTGMNTEAFFGQGTRLTVV.